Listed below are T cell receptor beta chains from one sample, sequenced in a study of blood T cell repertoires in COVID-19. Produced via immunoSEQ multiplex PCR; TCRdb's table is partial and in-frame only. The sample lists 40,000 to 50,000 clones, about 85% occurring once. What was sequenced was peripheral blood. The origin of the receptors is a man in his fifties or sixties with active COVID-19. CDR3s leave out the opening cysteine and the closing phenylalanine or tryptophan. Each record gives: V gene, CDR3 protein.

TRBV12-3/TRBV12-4	ASTRLGGETQY
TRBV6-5	ASSYSIGGTEAF
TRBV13	ASSLRRGSAYGYT
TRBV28	ASSLGGLLGLRNEQF
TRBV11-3	ASSYGTSNEQF
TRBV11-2	ASSLGPPGTVGEQF
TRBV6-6	ASSYAPQVGETQY
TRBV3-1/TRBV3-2	ASSQALGQGSGYGYT
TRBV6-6	ASTQGGKYEQY
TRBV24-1	ATSDWGGSNEQF
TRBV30	AWSVLNPPGSDTQY
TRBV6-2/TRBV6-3	ASSWTVSFYEQY
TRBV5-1	ASSLGYLGPDTDTQY
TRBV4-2	ASSPSGVGNTEAF
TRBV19	ASTIAWGEDYGYT
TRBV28	ASSFTGRIGTEAF
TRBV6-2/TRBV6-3	ASSYPGGSFGNEQF
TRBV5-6	ASSLGLAGAYEQY
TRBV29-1	SVDQIPGQGAGAYNEQF
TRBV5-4	AGPKLGDREETNEKLF
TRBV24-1	ATSEGTGGGETQY
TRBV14	ASSRGQSYGYT
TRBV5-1	ASSLASVRQSTGELF
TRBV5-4	ASRTQGATNEKLF
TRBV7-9	ASSRRGRSSSTDTQY
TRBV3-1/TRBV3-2	ASSDRIWNTEAF
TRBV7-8	ASSFRGRGTSGMDTQY
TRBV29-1	SVVGRNTEAF
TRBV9	ASSVYMGGGELF
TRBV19	ASSIVGVTNTEAF
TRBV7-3	ASSLMPSGYGDEQF